This T cell receptor (beta chain) was sequenced for a study of blood T cell repertoires in COVID-19. Study summary: There were acute and convalescent COVID-19 samples, and they came from the United States, Italy and Spain. PBMCs, B-cell-depleted T cells, or T cells were the source of the cDNA or gDNA that made up the material.

Per the authors' pipeline: Using reference gene primer amplification, nucleated cell counts were estimated. The method was immunoSEQ multiplex PCR; TCRdb's version includes in-frame clones alone and lacks a portion of them. V and J calls and clone size are copied from that table; D and trimming were computed from the DNA. This sample has some 150,000 clones, with around 80% found just once. The V gene lost 6 bases and the J gene lost 1 base, with 6 bases spanning the gap. This CDR3 has 12 amino acids. Concerning this clone: Within the sample, other DNA sequences also encode this same CDR3.

The sample taken for sequencing was peripheral blood. V gene TRBV12-3 or TRBV12-4 combines with J gene TRBJ1-1; D gene unclear. This receptor was obtained from a woman in her 50s in a cohort sampled during active or convalescent COVID-19. DNA for the CDR3: TGTGCCAGCAGCCCCAGGAACACTGAAGCTTTCTTT. This translates into CASSPRNTEAFF.